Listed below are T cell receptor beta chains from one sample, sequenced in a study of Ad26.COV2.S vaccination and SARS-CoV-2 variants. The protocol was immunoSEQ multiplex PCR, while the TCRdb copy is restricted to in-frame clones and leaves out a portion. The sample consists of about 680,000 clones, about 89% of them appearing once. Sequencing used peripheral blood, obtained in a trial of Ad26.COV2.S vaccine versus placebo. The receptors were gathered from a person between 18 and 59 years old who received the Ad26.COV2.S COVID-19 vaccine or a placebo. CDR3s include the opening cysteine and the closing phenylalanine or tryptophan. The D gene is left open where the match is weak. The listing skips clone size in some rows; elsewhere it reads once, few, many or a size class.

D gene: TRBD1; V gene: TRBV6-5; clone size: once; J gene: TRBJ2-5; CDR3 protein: CASSWGTGGMETQYF; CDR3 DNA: TGTGCCAGCAGTTGGGGGACAGGGGGCATGGAGACCCAGTACTTC
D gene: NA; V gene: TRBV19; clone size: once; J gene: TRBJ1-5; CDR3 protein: CASTPGGVRNQPQHF; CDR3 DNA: TGTGCCAGTACCCCGGGGGGGGTTCGGAATCAGCCCCAGCATTTT
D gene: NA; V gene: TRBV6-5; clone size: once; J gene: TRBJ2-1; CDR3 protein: CASRNSLAENEQFF; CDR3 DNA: TGTGCCAGCAGAAATTCATTAGCGGAAAATGAGCAGTTCTTC
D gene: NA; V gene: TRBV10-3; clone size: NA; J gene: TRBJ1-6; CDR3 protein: CAISSEGSSSYNSPLHF; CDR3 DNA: TGTGCCATCAGCTCAGAAGGGTCTAGCTCCTATAATTCACCCCTCCACTTT
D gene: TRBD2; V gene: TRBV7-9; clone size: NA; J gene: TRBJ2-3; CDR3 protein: CASSGGLAGGPLVTDTQYF; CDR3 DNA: TGTGCCAGCAGCGGCGGACTAGCGGGGGGGCCGTTAGTAACAGATACGCAGTATTTT
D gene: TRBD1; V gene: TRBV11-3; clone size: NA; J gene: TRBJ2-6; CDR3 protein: CASSPGTGPSSGANVLTF; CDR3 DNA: TGTGCCAGCAGCCCCGGGACAGGCCCCAGCTCTGGGGCCAACGTCCTGACTTTC
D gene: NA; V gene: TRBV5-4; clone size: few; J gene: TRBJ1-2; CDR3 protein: CASSLEDGANYGYTF; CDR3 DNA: TGTGCCAGCAGCTTGGAGGACGGAGCTAACTATGGCTACACCTTC
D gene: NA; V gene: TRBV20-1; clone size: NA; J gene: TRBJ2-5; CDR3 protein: CSASPRGETQYF; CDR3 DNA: TGCAGTGCTAGTCCTCGAGGGGAGACCCAGTACTTC
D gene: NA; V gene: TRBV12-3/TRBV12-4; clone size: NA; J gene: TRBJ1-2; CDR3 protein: CASRDNYGYTF; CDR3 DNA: TGTGCCAGCAGGGACAACTATGGCTACACCTTC
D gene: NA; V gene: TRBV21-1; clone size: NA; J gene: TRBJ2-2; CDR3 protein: CASSKDRGLGNTGELFF; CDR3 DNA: TGTGCCAGCAGCAAAGACAGGGGACTAGGAAACACCGGGGAGCTGTTTTTT
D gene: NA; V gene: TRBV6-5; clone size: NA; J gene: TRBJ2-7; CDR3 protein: CASSYSIGPGYYEQYF; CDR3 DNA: TGTGCCAGCAGTTACTCGATAGGACCTGGGTACTACGAGCAGTACTTC
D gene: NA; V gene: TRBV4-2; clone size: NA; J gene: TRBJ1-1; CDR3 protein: CASSQPYTEAFF; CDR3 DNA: TGTGCCAGCAGCCAACCCTACACTGAAGCTTTCTTT
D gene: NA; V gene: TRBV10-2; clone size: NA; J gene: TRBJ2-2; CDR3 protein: CASLARESNTGELFF; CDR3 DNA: TGCGCCAGCCTCGCCCGGGAGAGTAACACCGGGGAGCTGTTTTTT
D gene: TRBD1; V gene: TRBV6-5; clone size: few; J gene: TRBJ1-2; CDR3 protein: CASRGQANYGYTF; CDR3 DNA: TGTGCCAGCAGGGGACAGGCGAACTATGGCTACACCTTC
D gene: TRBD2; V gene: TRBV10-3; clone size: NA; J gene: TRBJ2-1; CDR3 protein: CAISEPFPGLAGETYNEQFF; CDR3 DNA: TGTGCCATCAGTGAACCCTTCCCGGGACTAGCGGGAGAAACCTACAATGAGCAGTTCTTC
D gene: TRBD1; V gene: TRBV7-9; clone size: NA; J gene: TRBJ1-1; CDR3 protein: CASSPTGGTEAFF; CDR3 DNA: TGTGCCAGCAGCCCAACAGGGGGCACTGAAGCTTTCTTT
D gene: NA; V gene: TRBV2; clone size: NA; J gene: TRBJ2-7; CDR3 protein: CASRDSFDEQYF; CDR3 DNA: TGTGCCAGCAGGGACTCTTTTGACGAGCAGTACTTC
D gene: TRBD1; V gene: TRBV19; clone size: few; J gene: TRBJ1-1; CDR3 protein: CASSMKTGTAEAFF; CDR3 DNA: TGTGCCAGTAGTATGAAGACAGGGACCGCTGAAGCTTTCTTT
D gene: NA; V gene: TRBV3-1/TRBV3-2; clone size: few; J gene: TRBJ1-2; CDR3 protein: CASSPRDANYGYTF; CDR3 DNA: TGTGCCAGCAGCCCTCGGGACGCTAACTATGGCTACACCTTC
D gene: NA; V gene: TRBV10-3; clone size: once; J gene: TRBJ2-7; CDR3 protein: CAISVQGGYEQYF; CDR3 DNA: TGTGCCATCAGCGTCCAAGGCGGGTACGAGCAGTACTTC
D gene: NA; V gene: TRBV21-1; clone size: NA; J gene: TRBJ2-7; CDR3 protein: CASSIRTSSYEQYF; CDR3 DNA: TGTGCCAGCAGCATCAGGACTAGCTCCTACGAGCAGTACTTC
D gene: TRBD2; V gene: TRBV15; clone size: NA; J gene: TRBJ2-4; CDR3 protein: CATSSPRASGGKNIQYF; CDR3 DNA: TGCGCCACCAGCAGCCCCAGGGCCAGCGGGGGCAAAAACATTCAGTACTTC
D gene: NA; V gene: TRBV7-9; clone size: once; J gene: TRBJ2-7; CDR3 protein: CASSLYRDTSYEQYF; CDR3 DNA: TGTGCCAGCAGCTTATATCGGGACACCTCCTACGAGCAGTACTTC
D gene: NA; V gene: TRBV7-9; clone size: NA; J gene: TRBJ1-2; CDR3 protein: CASSRTGLSTVYGYTF; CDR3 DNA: TGTGCCAGCAGCAGGACCGGACTCTCGACGGTCTATGGCTACACCTTC
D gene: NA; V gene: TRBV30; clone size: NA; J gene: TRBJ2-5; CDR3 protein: CAWTPGPGETQYF; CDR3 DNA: TGTGCCTGGACCCCGGGGCCCGGGGAGACCCAGTACTTC
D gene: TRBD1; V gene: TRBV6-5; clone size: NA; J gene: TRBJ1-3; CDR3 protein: CASSRQGRSGNTIYF; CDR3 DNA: TGTGCCAGCAGTAGACAGGGACGCTCTGGAAACACCATATATTTT
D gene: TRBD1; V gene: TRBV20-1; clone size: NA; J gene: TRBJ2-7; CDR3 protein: CSAGTGYEQYF; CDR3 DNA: TGCAGTGCCGGGACAGGGTACGAGCAGTACTTC
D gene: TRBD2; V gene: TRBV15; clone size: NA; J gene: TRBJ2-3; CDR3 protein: CATSRDRPAGGTDTQYF; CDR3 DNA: TGTGCCACCAGCAGAGATCGCCCAGCGGGAGGCACAGATACGCAGTATTTT
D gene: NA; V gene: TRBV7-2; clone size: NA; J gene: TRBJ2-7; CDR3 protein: CASSLGRGGVEQYF; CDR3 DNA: TGTGCCAGCAGCTTAGGCCGCGGGGGCGTCGAGCAGTACTTC
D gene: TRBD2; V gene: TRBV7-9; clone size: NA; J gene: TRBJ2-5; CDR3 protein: CASSLPSGLQETQYF; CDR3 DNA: TGTGCCAGCAGCTTACCTAGCGGGCTTCAAGAGACCCAGTACTTC
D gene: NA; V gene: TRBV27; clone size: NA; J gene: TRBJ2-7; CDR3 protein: CASSYLNLGGVYEQYF; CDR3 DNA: TGTGCCAGCAGTTATCTCAACTTGGGCGGAGTCTACGAGCAGTACTTC
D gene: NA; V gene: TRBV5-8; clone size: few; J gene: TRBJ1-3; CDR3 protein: CASSATVSGNTIYF; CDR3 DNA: TGTGCCAGCAGCGCAACAGTGTCTGGAAACACCATATATTTT
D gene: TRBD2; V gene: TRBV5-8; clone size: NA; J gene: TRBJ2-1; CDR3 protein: CASSILWTSGSYNEQFF; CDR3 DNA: TGTGCCAGCAGCATTCTTTGGACTAGCGGGAGTTACAATGAGCAGTTCTTC
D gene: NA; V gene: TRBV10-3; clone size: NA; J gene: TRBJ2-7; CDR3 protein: CAIRHRDSYEQYF; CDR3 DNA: TGTGCCATCAGGCACAGGGATTCCTACGAGCAGTACTTC
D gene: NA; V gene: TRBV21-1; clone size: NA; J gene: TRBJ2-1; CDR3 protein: CASSKAYGGCFSEQFF; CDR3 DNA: TGTGCCAGCAGCAAAGCGTACGGCGGGTGCTTTAGTGAGCAGTTCTTC
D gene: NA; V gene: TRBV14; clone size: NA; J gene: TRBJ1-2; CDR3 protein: CASSHRGNYGYTF; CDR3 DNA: TGTGCCAGCAGCCACAGGGGCAACTATGGCTACACCTTC
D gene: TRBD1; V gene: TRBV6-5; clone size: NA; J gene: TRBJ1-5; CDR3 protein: CASKGTANSNQPQHF; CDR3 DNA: TGTGCCAGCAAAGGGACAGCAAATAGCAATCAGCCCCAGCATTTT
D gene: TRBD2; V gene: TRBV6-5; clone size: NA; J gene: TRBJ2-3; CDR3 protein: CASSRVGEGSDTQYF; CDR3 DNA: TGTGCCAGCAGCCGGGTAGGGGAGGGGTCAGATACGCAGTATTTT
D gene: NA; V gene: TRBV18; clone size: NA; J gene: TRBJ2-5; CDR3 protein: CASSPDIALETQYF; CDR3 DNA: TGTGCCAGCTCACCGGACATTGCTCTTGAGACCCAGTACTTC
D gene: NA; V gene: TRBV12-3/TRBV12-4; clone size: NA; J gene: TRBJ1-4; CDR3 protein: CASSLYPNQLFF; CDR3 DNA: TGTGCCAGCAGTCTGTATCCTAACCAACTGTTTTTT
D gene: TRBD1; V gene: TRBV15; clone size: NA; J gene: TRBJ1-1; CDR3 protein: CATSRGRQGNTEAFF; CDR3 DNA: TGTGCCACCAGCAGAGGGAGACAGGGGAACACTGAAGCTTTCTTT
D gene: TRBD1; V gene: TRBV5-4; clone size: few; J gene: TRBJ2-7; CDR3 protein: CASSLDRGPYEQYF; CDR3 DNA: TGTGCCAGCAGCTTAGACAGGGGTCCCTACGAGCAGTACTTC
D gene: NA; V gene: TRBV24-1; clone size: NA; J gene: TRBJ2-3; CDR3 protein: CATSDPLAVGGSETDTQYF; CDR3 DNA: TGTGCCACCAGCGACCCCCTCGCCGTAGGAGGGTCTGAGACAGATACGCAGTATTTT
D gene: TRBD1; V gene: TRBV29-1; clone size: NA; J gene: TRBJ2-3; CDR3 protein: CSVGPSGGGTDTQYF; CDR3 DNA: TGCAGCGTTGGACCCTCAGGGGGCGGCACAGATACGCAGTATTTT
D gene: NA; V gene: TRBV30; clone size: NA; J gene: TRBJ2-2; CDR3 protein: CAWRWGTTNTGELFF; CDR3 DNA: TGTGCCTGGCGCTGGGGGACAACGAACACCGGGGAGCTGTTTTTT
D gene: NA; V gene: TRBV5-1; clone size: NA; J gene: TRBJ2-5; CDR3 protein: CASSFGMGPAGLRQETQYF; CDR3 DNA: TGCGCCAGCAGCTTTGGAATGGGACCGGCAGGACTAAGACAAGAGACCCAGTACTTC
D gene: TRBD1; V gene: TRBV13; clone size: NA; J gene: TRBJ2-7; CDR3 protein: CASSRTGSGEQYF; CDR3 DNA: TGTGCCAGCAGCCGGACAGGGTCGGGCGAGCAGTACTTC
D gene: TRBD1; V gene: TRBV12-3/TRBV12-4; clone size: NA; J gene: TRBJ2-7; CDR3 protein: CASSLGQAEQYF; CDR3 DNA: TGTGCCAGCAGCTTGGGACAGGCCGAGCAGTACTTC
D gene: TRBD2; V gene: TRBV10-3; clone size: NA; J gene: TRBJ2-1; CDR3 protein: CATRSSGVWDEQFF; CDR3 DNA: TGTGCCACCCGATCTAGCGGGGTTTGGGATGAGCAGTTCTTC
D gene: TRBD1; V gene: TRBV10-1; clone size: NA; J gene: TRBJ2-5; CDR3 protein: CASSESGAGGQETQYF; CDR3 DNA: TGCGCCAGCAGTGAGTCGGGGGCAGGGGGCCAAGAGACCCAGTACTTC
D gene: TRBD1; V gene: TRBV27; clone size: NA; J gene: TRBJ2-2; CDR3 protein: CASSYGQGGELFF; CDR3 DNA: TGTGCCAGCAGTTACGGACAGGGCGGGGAGCTGTTTTTT
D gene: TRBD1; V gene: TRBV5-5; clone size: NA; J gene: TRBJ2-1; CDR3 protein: CASSLLGQGGNEQFF; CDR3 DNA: TGTGCCAGCAGCTTGCTCGGACAGGGTGGTAATGAGCAGTTCTTC
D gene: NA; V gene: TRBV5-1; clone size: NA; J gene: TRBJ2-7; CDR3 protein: CASSLGPGDEQYF; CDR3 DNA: TGCGCCAGCAGCTTGGGACCTGGCGACGAGCAGTACTTC